Below are 19 T cell receptor beta chains sequenced from a single sample in a study of T cell responses to AZD1222 COVID-19 vaccine. The data were produced by immunoSEQ multiplex PCR, yet TCRdb's version contains in-frame clones alone and is incomplete. The sample yields about 120,000 clones, 91% seen once. This specimen consisted of peripheral blood, obtained on day 0 of AZD1222 vaccination. The receptors stem from an adult in good health.

Turning to this clone: This sample also contains other DNA sequences that code for the same CDR3. V usage is TRBV18 and J usage is TRBJ2-3, with 7 bases that match TRBD2. CDR1 is KGHSH and CDR2 is LQKENI in the germline V gene. Losses at the gene ends were 2 bases for V and 1 base for J; bases not matched to a gene: 3. CDR3 length: 15 residues. The DNA of the CDR3 is TGTGCCAGCTCACCAGGGCTAGCGGGCACAGATACGCAGTATTTT. Protein product: CASSPGLAGTDTQYF.

The chain recombines TRBV5-1 with TRBJ2-7; D ambiguous. Trimming removed 2 bases from V and 6 bases from J, with 12 bases in between. The CDR3 extends over 13 amino acids. CDR1 is SGHRS and CDR2 is YFSETQ in the germline V gene. CDR3 in amino acids: CASSFRAYSEQYF. The CDR3 nucleotides read TGCGCCAGCAGCTTTCGAGCGTATAGCGAGCAGTACTTC. The full variable domain, with the rest looked up from reference TRBV5-1 and TRBJ2-7, is KAGVTQTPRYLIKTRGQQVTLSCSPISGHRSVSWYQQTPGQGLQFLFEYFSETQRNKGNFPGRFSGRQFSNSRSEMNVSTLELGDSALYLCASSFRAYSEQYFGPGTRLTVT.

V gene TRBV2 combines with J gene TRBJ1-5; D gene uncertain. Germline V CDR1 and CDR2: SNHLY, FYNNEI. Trimming stripped 7 bases from V and 5 bases from J, with 15 bases between. The CDR3 spans 14 residues. The CDR3 region has the DNA TGTGCCAGCACAAGGGAGGCGTTCGATCAGCCCCAGCATTTT. Protein product: CASTREAFDQPQHF.

This clone was observed a single time. V is TRBV29-1 and J is TRBJ1-2; D perhaps matches TRBD1 (5 bases). This CDR3 region has 14 residues. From germline, CDR1 is SQVTM and CDR2 ANQGSEA. With 3 bases removed from V and 6 bases from J, the gap between germline ends came to 17 bases. The CDR3 protein is CSVDQGAVKNGYTF. CDR3 sequence (DNA): TGCAGCGTTGATCAAGGGGCGGTGAAGAATGGCTACACCTTC.

The chain recombines TRBV6-5 with TRBJ1-1; no definite D call. Germline assignment: CDR1 MNHEY and CDR2 SVGAGI. This CDR3 comprises 12 residues. The V gene lost 8 bases and the J gene lost 3 bases, with 10 bases spanning the gap. The DNA of the CDR3 is TGTGCCAGCGGGTGGGGTTACACTGAAGCTTTCTTT. Amino acids: CASGWGYTEAFF.

By share, this clone ranks as medium-sized (0.01 to 0.1%). The V call is TRBV7-8, the J call TRBJ2-7, with D unresolved. V was pared by 5 bases and J by 6 bases, with 8 bases between. The germline V gene encodes CDR1 SGHVS and CDR2 FQNEAQ. This CDR3 spans 11 amino acids. The CDR3 here is CASSLYFEQYF. CDR3 nucleotides: TGTGCCAGCAGCCTCTACTTCGAGCAGTACTTC.

The chain is built from TRBV19 and TRBJ1-5; no firm D call. Germline CDR1 and CDR2: LNHDA and SQIVND (reference sequence). V was clipped by 3 bases and J by 0 bases, with 9 bases between them. This CDR3 is 15 amino acids long. CDR3 in amino acids: CASSMATNSNQPQHF. The CDR3 DNA follows: TGTGCCAGTAGTATGGCCACCAATAGCAATCAGCCCCAGCATTTT.

This chain connects TRBV7-3 to TRBJ2-5; TRBD2 matches 8 bases. Trimming removed 6 bases from V and 4 bases from J; junction bases left unmatched: 4. The V gene's germline CDR1 is SGHTA and CDR2 FQGTGA. This CDR3 is 13 amino acids long. The CDR3 sequence: CASSFTSGETQYF. Here the CDR3 DNA reads TGTGCCAGCAGTTTTACTAGCGGAGAGACCCAGTACTTC.

This chain uses TRBV5-1 with TRBJ1-6; possibly TRBD1 for D (5 bases). Trimming removed 2 bases at V and 7 bases at J, with 10 bases between. The CDR3 spans 14 residues. Germline V gives CDR1 SGHRS, CDR2 YFSETQ. In nucleotides, the CDR3 is TGCGCCAGCAGCTTACGGGGGAACAATTCACCCCTCCACTTT. Its protein product is CASSLRGNNSPLHF.

J is TRBJ1-2 and V is TRBV19, with 9 nucleotides matching TRBD1. Germline V lookup: CDR1 LNHDA, CDR2 SQIVND (reference sequence). J was trimmed by 8 bases and V by 6 bases; bases with no gene match: 10. This CDR3 has 14 amino acids. The CDR3 protein is CASSAGTGSGGYTF. Written as DNA, the CDR3 is TGTGCCAGTAGCGCCGGGACAGGGTCGGGAGGCTACACCTTC.

The chain links TRBV5-1 to TRBJ2-1; the match to TRBD1 covers 8 bases. The V segment lost 0 bases and the J segment 7 bases; nucleotides outside the gene matches: 3. The germline V gene encodes CDR1 SGHRS and CDR2 YFSETQ. The CDR3 sequence is 14 residues long. The CDR3 protein is CASSLVQGANEQFF. The CDR3 DNA sequence: TGCGCCAGCAGCTTGGTCCAGGGGGCTAATGAGCAGTTCTTC. The whole variable domain, remainder taken from reference TRBV5-1 and TRBJ2-1, is KAGVTQTPRYLIKTRGQQVTLSCSPISGHRSVSWYQQTPGQGLQFLFEYFSETQRNKGNFPGRFSGRQFSNSRSEMNVSTLELGDSALYLCASSLVQGANEQFFGPGTRLTVL.

The chain couples TRBV29-1 to TRBJ1-2; D unclear. The CDR3 spans 17 residues. Germline loops: CDR1 SQVTM, CDR2 ANQGSEA. The ends were cut back, 3 bases at V and 2 bases at J, with 22 bases in the middle. This chain's CDR3 is CSVDRGNSIRANYGYTF. For the CDR3, the DNA is TGCAGCGTTGATAGAGGGAACAGCATAAGGGCCAACTATGGCTACACCTTC.

The rearrangement joins TRBV5-8 to TRBJ2-2; D possibly matches TRBD1 or TRBD2 (5 bases each). The germline V gene encodes CDR1 SGHTS and CDR2 YDEGEE. The germline V and J ends were trimmed by 4 bases and 1 base, with 11 bases remaining between them. The CDR3 contains 15 residues. DNA of the CDR3: TGTGCCAGCAGCACGGGGACGGTGAACACCGGGGAGCTGTTTTTT. This encodes CASSTGTVNTGELFF.

This clone was found once. The genes are TRBV7-3 and TRBJ1-1; D may be TRBD1 (6 bases). V shed 2 bases and J shed 4 bases, with 11 bases lying between them. This CDR3 has 14 residues. CDR1 is SGHTA and CDR2 is FQGTGA in the germline V gene. The CDR3 protein is CASSLFGGITEAFF. CDR3 bases: TGTGCCAGCAGCTTATTTGGGGGCATCACTGAAGCTTTCTTT.

The chain recombines TRBV30 with TRBJ2-3, with D possibly matching TRBD2 (5 bases). Per the germline V gene, CDR1 is GTSNPN and CDR2 is SVGIG (reference sequence). V lost 0 bases, J lost 2 bases, and 9 bases lay in between. This CDR3 has 14 amino acids. Here the CDR3 DNA reads TGTGCCTGGAGTGTTAGCGCGTTCACAGATACGCAGTATTTT. Translation gives CAWSVSAFTDTQYF.

The V gene is TRBV28, the J gene TRBJ2-2; weak D call: TRBD2 (6 bases). The CDR3 totals 13 residues. V lost 6 bases to trimming and J lost 3 bases, with 8 bases between them. Germline values: CDR1 MDHEN, CDR2 SYDVKM. The CDR3 DNA reads as TGTGCCAGCAGCGGGAGAGACACCGGGGAGCTGTTTTTT. Protein sequence: CASSGRDTGELFF.

The chain combines TRBV4-3 with TRBJ1-5, with D possibly TRBD1 on 6 matching bases. This CDR3 is 16 amino acids long. The V end lost 0 bases, the J end lost 5 bases, and 14 bases lay between the germline ends. Germline-derived CDR1 and CDR2 are LGHNA and YSLEER. The CDR3 protein is CASSQDAQGGDQPQHF. The CDR3 nucleotides read TGCGCCAGCAGCCAAGATGCACAGGGTGGTGATCAGCCCCAGCATTTT.

The chain links TRBV6-5 to TRBJ1-2; D is unresolved. CDR1 and CDR2 (germline): MNHEY, SVGAGI. The ends were cut back, 6 bases at V and 3 bases at J, with 11 bases in the middle. The CDR3 loop spans 13 amino acids. The CDR3 protein is CASSRGFYYGYTF. The CDR3, as DNA: TGTGCCAGCAGCAGAGGGTTTTACTATGGCTACACCTTC.

This chain connects TRBV5-1 to TRBJ2-5, with 9 positions matching TRBD1. V was clipped by 2 bases and J by 4 bases; unmatched bases: 3. The CDR3 sequence is 14 residues long. Germline loops: CDR1 SGHRS, CDR2 YFSETQ. CDR3 nucleotides: TGCGCCAGCAGCTTACAGGGGGCAGGAGAGACCCAGTACTTC. Protein sequence: CASSLQGAGETQYF.